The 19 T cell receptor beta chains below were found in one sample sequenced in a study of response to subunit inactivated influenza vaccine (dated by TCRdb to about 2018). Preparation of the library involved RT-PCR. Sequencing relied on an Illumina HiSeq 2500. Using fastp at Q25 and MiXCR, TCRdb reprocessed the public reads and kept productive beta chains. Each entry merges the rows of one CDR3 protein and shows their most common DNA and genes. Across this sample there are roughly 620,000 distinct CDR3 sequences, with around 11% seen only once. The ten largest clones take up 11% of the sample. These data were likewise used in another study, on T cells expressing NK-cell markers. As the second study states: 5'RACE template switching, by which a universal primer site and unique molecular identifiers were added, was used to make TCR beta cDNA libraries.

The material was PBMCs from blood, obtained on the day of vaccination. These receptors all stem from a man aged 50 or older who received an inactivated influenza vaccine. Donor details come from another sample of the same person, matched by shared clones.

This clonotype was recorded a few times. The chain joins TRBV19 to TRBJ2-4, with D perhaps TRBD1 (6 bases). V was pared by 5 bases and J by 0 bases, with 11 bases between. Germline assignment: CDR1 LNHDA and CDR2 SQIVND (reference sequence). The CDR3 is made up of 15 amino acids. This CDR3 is CASSRTDQAKNIQYF. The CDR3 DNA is TGTGCCAGTAGTCGGACAGACCAAGCCAAAAACATTCAGTACTTC.

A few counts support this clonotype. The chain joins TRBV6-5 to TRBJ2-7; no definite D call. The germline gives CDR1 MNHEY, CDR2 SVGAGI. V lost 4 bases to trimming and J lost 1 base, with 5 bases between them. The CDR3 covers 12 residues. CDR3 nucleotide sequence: TGTGCCAGCAGTTCCGTTTCCTACGAGCAGTACTTC. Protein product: CASSSVSYEQYF.

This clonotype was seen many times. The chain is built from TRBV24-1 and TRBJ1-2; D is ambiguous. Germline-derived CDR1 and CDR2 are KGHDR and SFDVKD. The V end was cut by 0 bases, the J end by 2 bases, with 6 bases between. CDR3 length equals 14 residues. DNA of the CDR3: TGTGCCACCAGTGATTTGGTGCGGAACTATGGCTACACCTTC. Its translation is CATSDLVRNYGYTF.

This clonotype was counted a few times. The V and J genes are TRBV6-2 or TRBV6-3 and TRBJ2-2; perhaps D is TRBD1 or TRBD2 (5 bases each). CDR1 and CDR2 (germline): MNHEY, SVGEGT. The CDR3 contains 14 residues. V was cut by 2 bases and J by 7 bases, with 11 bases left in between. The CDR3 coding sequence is TGTGCCAGCAGTTACATCGTGAGGGGCGGGGAGCTGTTTTTT. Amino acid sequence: CASSYIVRGGELFF.

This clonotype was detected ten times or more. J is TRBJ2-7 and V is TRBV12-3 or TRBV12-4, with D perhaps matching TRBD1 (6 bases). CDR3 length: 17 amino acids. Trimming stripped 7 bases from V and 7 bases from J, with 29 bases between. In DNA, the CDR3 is TGTGCCAGCACCGTAACTCCCCAGGGGACCCGGGTTTTAGAGCAGTACTTC. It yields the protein CASTVTPQGTRVLEQYF.

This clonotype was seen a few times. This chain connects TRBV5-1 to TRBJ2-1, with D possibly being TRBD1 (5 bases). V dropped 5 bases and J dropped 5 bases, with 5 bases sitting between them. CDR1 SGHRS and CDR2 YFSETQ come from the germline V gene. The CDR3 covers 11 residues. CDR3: CASRDNNEQFF. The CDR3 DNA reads TGCGCCAGCAGGGACAACAATGAGCAGTTCTTC.

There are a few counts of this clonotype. CDR3 sequence: CASSLVQGPNYGYTF. For the CDR3, the DNA is TGTGCCAGCAGCTTAGTGCAGGGCCCTAACTATGGCTACACCTTC. This chain links TRBV7-2 with TRBJ1-2; D is possibly TRBD1 (5 bases). This CDR3 has 15 residues. From germline, CDR1 is SGHTA and CDR2 FQGNSA. The V end lost 1 base, the J end lost 0 bases, and 9 bases lay between the germline ends.

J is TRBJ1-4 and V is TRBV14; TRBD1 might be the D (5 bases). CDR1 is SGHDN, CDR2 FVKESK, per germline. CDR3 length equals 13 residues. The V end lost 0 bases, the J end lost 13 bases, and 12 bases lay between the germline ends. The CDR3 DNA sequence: TGTGCCAGCAGCCAAGAGGGGGTCAGGACACTGTTTTTT. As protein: CASSQEGVRTLFF.

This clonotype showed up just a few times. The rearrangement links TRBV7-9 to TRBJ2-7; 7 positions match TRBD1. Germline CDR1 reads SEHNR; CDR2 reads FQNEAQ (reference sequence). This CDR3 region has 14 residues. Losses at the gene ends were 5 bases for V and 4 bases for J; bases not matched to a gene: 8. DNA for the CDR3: TGTGCCAGCAGCCCCCGGGACAGTAAATACGAGCAGTACTTC. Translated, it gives CASSPRDSKYEQYF.

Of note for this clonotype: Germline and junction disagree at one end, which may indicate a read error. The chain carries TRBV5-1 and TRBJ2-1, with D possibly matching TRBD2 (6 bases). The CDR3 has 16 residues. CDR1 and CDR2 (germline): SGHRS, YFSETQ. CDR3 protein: CANSLGGLHFYNEQFF. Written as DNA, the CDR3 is TGCGCCAACAGCTTGGGGGGTCTCCATTTCTACAATGAGCAGTTCTTC. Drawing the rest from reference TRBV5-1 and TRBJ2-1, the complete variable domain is KAGVTQTPRYLIKTRGQQVTLSCSPISGHRSVSWYQQTPGQGLQFLFEYFSETQRNKGNFPGRFSGRQFSNSRSEMNVSTLELGDSALYLCANSLGGLHFYNEQFFGPGTRLTVL.

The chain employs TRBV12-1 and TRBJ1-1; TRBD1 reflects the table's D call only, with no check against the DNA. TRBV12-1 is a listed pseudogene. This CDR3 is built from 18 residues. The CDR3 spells CASSFCHREKKMNTEAFF. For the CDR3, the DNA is TGTGCCAGCAGCTTTTGCCACCGGGAAAAAAAAATGAACACTGAAGCTTTCTTT.

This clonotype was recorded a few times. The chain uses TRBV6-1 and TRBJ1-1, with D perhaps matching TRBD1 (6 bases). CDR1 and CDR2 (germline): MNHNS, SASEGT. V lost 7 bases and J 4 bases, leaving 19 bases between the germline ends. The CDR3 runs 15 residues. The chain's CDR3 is CASTEGLRGGTEAFF. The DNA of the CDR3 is TGTGCCAGCACCGAGGGTCTCAGGGGAGGCACTGAAGCTTTCTTT.

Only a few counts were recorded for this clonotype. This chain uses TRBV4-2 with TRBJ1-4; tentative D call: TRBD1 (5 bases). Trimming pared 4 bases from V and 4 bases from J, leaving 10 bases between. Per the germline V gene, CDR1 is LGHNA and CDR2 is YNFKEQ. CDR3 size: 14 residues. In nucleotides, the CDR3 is TGTGCCAGCAGCCGGGACTTAGATAATGAAAAACTGTTTTTT. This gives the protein CASSRDLDNEKLFF.

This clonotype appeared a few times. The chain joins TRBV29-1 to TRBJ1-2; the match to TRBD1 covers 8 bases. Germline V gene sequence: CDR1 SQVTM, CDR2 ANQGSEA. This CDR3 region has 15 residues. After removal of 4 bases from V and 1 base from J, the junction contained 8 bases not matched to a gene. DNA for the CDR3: TGCAGCGTTGTCCCTTCACAGGGGGATAACTATGGCTACACCTTC. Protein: CSVVPSQGDNYGYTF.

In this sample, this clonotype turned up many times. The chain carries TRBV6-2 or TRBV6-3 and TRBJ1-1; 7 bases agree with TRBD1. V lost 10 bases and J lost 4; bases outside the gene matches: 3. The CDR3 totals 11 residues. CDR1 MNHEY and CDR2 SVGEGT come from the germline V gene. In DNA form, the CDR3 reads TGTGCCACACGACAGGGCACTGAAGCTTTCTTT. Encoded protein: CATRQGTEAFF.

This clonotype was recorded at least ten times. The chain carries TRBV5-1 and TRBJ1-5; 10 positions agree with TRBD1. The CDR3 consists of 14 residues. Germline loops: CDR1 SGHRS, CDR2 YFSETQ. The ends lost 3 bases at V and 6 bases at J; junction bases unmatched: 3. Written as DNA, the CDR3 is TGCGCCAGCAGCTCCGGACAGGGGGGTCAGCCCCAGCATTTT. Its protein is CASSSGQGGQPQHF. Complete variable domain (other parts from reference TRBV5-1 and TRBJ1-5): KAGVTQTPRYLIKTRGQQVTLSCSPISGHRSVSWYQQTPGQGLQFLFEYFSETQRNKGNFPGRFSGRQFSNSRSEMNVSTLELGDSALYLCASSSGQGGQPQHFGDGTRLSIL.

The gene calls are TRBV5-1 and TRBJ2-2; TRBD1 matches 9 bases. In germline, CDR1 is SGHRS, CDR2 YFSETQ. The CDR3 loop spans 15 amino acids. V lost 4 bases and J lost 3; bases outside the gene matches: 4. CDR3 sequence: CASSHDRGDTGELFF. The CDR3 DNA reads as TGCGCCAGCAGCCATGACAGGGGGGACACCGGGGAGCTGTTTTTT.

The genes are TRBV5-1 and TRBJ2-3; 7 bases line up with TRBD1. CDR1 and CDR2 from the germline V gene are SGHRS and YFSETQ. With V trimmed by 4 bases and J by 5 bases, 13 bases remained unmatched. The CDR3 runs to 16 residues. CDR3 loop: CASSMAAGGVGDTQYF. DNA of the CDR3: TGCGCCAGCAGCATGGCCGCAGGGGGTGTGGGAGATACGCAGTATTTT. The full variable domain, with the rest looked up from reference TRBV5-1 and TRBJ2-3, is KAGVTQTPRYLIKTRGQQVTLSCSPISGHRSVSWYQQTPGQGLQFLFEYFSETQRNKGNFPGRFSGRQFSNSRSEMNVSTLELGDSALYLCASSMAAGGVGDTQYFGPGTRLTVL.

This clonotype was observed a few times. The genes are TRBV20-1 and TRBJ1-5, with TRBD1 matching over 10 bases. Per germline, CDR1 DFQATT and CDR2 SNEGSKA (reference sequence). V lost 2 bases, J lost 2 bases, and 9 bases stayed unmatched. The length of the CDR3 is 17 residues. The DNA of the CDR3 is TGCAGTGCTAGACCCCTTCGGGACAGGGGAGGCAATCAGCCCCAGCATTTT. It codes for CSARPLRDRGGNQPQHF.